These 16 T cell receptor beta chains came from one sample sequenced in a study of shared clonotypes between healthy human individuals. Clones were sequenced by immunoSEQ multiplex PCR, and TCRdb holds only the in-frame ones, with some missing. This table holds 2,500,000 or so clones, less than 95% found once. Sequenced sample: naive CD4+ T cells from PBMCs. Subset in this sample: CD45RA+ positively selected. The receptors originated from a young man in good health. Some clones in this sample may be carry-over from other donors' samples.

This chain uses TRBV10-3 with TRBJ2-7; D is undetermined. The CDR3 runs 16 residues. The ends were cut back, 0 bases at V and 6 bases at J, with 18 bases in the middle. Per germline, CDR1 ENHRY and CDR2 SYGVKD. The CDR3 loop is CAISESDRVPPREQYF. CDR3 in DNA: TGTGCCATCAGTGAGTCGGACCGGGTTCCCCCTCGCGAGCAGTACTTC.

This chain joins TRBV5-1 and TRBJ2-7; D call uncertain. This CDR3 contains 15 residues. Germline loops: CDR1 SGHRS, CDR2 YFSETQ. The V end was cut by 0 bases, the J end by 0 bases, with 10 bases between. CDR3 in DNA: TGCGCCAGCAGCTTGGACAGCCAGACCTCCTACGAGCAGTACTTC. Protein: CASSLDSQTSYEQYF.

The CDR3 DNA is TGTGCCAGCAGCCCCCTCTGGCGGGAGGGCGGGGAGCTGTTTTTT. Protein product: CASSPLWREGGELFF. The gene calls are TRBV9 and TRBJ2-2; 9 nucleotides align to TRBD2. The CDR3 length is 15 residues. V shed 4 bases and J 7 bases; nucleotides not matched to a gene: 8. CDR1 and CDR2 from the germline V gene are SGDLS and YYNGEE. The full variable domain, completed using reference TRBV9 and TRBJ2-2, is DSGVTQTPKHLITATGQRVTLRCSPRSGDLSVYWYQQSLDQGLQFLIQYYNGEERAKGNILERFSAQQFPDLHSELNLSSLELGDSALYFCASSPLWREGGELFFGEGSRLTVL.

The chain links TRBV18 to TRBJ2-3; D is unclear. This CDR3 is 15 amino acids long. Germline V lookup: CDR1 KGHSH, CDR2 LQKENI. The V gene lost 3 bases and the J gene lost 3 bases, with 13 bases spanning the gap. CDR3: CASSPVGLPTDTQYF. The CDR3 DNA reads TGTGCCAGCTCACCGGTGGGCTTACCTACAGATACGCAGTATTTT.

V is TRBV28 and J is TRBJ2-5, with D perhaps matching TRBD2 (6 bases). V lost 5 bases, J lost 5 bases, and 24 bases lay in between. CDR3 length: 17 residues. The germline gives CDR1 MDHEN, CDR2 SYDVKM. DNA for the CDR3: TGTGCCAGCAGTGGAGCGGGTGAAGGTCGGGCTTTTGAGACCCAGTACTTC. This encodes CASSGAGEGRAFETQYF.

The rearrangement uses TRBV28 and TRBJ2-7; the match to TRBD2 covers 12 bases. The CDR3 contains 15 residues. Germline V lookup: CDR1 MDHEN, CDR2 SYDVKM. With V trimmed by 4 bases and J by 6 bases, 7 bases remained unmatched. The CDR3 DNA reads TGTGCCAGCAGTTCTTTACTAGCGGGAGGTCGCGAGCAGTACTTC. Its translation is CASSSLLAGGREQYF.

The chain employs TRBV7-2 and TRBJ1-3, with unresolved D. This CDR3 spans 16 amino acids. Trimming removed 1 base at V and 0 bases at J, with 10 bases between. Looked up from germline, CDR1 is SGHTA and CDR2 is FQGNSA. As DNA, the CDR3 is TGTGCCAGCAGCTTAGTGATGGCCGGCTCTGGAAACACCATATATTTT. Its protein product is CASSLVMAGSGNTIYF.

V is TRBV29-1 and J is TRBJ2-1; TRBD2 matches 10 bases. This CDR3 contains 16 residues. Germline trimming cut 3 bases from V and 6 bases from J; bases unmatched to any gene: 11. Germline CDR1 SQVTM, CDR2 ANQGSEA. The CDR3: CSVEAHGTSALNEQFF. The CDR3, as DNA: TGCAGCGTTGAGGCCCACGGGACTAGCGCCCTCAATGAGCAGTTCTTC.

The rearrangement links TRBV5-1 to TRBJ2-7, with D possibly called TRBD1 or TRBD2 (5 bases each). V lost 3 bases, J lost 1 base, and 11 bases lay in between. Germline values: CDR1 SGHRS, CDR2 YFSETQ. The CDR3 is made up of 14 amino acids. The CDR3 bases are TGCGCCAGCAGCTGGGACGCACGATCCTACGAGCAGTACTTC. Its protein product is CASSWDARSYEQYF.

V and J are TRBV29-1 and TRBJ2-5; perhaps TRBD1 as D (5 bases). The germline V gene has CDR1 SQVTM and CDR2 ANQGSEA. There are 13 residues in the CDR3. The V end was cut by 5 bases, the J end by 4 bases, with 14 bases between. Here the CDR3 reads CSVMDTTRETQYF. The DNA of the CDR3 is TGCAGCGTTATGGACACAACGAGAGAGACCCAGTACTTC. The complete variable domain, with remaining parts taken from reference TRBV29-1 and TRBJ2-5, reads SAVISQKPSRDICQRGTSLTIQCQVDSQVTMMFWYRQQPGQSLTLIATANQGSEATYESGFVIDKFPISRPNLTFSTLTVSNMSPEDSSIYLCSVMDTTRETQYFGPGTRLLVL.

The chain couples TRBV5-5 to TRBJ1-5; TRBD1 agrees at 8 bases. V dropped 0 bases and J dropped 4; count of bases not matched to a gene: 6. The CDR3 runs to 16 residues. Germline-derived CDR1 and CDR2 are SGHKS and YYEKEE (reference sequence). The CDR3 region is CASSLGDRGPNQPQHF. The CDR3 DNA follows: TGTGCCAGCAGCTTGGGTGACAGGGGACCTAATCAGCCCCAGCATTTT.

CDR3: CASSEGLAGGQYF. CDR3 in DNA: TGTGCCAGCAGTGAGGGACTAGCGGGAGGGCAGTACTTC. The V gene is TRBV6-5, the J gene TRBJ2-5; 16 positions match TRBD2. Per germline, CDR1 MNHEY and CDR2 SVGAGI. Losses at the gene ends were 5 bases for V and 11 bases for J; bases not matched to a gene: 2. The length of the CDR3 is 13 residues.

The chain recombines TRBV7-2 with TRBJ2-7; possible D gene TRBD2, 7 bases. This CDR3 contains 13 residues. Deletions cut 1 base from V and 7 bases from J, with 11 bases between. Per the germline V gene, CDR1 is SGHTA and CDR2 is FQGNSA. CDR3 sequence (DNA): TGTGCCAGCAGCTTAGTGGGGGGGCTTGAGCAGTACTTC. It specifies CASSLVGGLEQYF.

This chain uses TRBV9 with TRBJ2-7, with 10 bases aligning to TRBD2. This CDR3 contains 15 residues. Germline assignment: CDR1 SGDLS and CDR2 YYNGEE. V lost 4 bases and J lost 4; bases outside the gene matches: 8. CDR3 in amino acids: CASSLSAGGLYEQYF. CDR3 in DNA: TGTGCCAGCAGCTTATCAGCGGGAGGGCTGTACGAGCAGTACTTC.

In nucleotides, the CDR3 is TGTGCCAGCAGCTTTGCGGAACCCTCCTACGAGCAGTACTTC. This gives the protein CASSFAEPSYEQYF. The chain links TRBV7-9 to TRBJ2-7; D gene uncertain. Between the trimmed V and J ends, which lost 3 bases and 0 bases, there was a span of 9 bases. Germline loops: CDR1 SEHNR, CDR2 FQNEAQ (reference sequence). This CDR3 is 14 amino acids long.

The chain employs TRBV4-2 and TRBJ2-5; D is possibly TRBD2 (5 bases). The CDR3 has 15 residues. Trimming shortened V by 2 bases and J by 1 base, and 11 bases separated the two germline ends. The germline V gene encodes CDR1 LGHNA and CDR2 YNFKEQ. The CDR3 DNA reads as TGTGCCAGCAGCCAACGGGATGGGGTCCAAGAGACCCAGTACTTC. It codes for CASSQRDGVQETQYF.